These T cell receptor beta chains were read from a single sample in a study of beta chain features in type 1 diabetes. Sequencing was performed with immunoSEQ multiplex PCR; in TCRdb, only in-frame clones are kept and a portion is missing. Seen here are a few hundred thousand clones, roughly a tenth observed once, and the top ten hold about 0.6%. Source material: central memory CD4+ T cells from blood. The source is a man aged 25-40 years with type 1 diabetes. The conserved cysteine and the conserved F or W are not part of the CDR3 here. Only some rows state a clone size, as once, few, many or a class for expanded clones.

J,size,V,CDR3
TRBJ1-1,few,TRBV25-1,ASSEYDSEAF
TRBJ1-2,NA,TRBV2,ASSETQRFYGYT
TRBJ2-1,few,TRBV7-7,ASSRDRGNNEQF
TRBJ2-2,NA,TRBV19,ASSRGQVGTGELF
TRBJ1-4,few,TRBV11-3,ASSLDRNEKLF
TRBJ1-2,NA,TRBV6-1,ASSRQGSAYGYT
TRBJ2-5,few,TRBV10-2,ASSNSGRATETQY
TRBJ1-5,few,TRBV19,ASSIGGYSNQPQH
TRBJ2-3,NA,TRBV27,ASRTSNPITDTQY
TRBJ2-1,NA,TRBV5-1,ASSLGSQGNEQF
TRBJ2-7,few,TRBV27,ASSLSLGLAFQ
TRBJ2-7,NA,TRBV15,ATSRERATEQY
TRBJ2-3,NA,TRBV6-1,ASSLREAQY
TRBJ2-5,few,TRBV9,ASSEGRIQETQY
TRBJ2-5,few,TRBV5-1,ASRETSGTLYQETQY
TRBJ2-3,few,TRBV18,ASSPPQGQGATDTQY
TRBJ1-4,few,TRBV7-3,ASSLTVNEKLF
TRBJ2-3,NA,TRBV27,ASSLVRPFTDTQY
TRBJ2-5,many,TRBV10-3,AISGAGETQY
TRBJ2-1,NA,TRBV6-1,ASSHGGLAGHQF
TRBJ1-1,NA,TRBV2,ASSLQVNTEAF
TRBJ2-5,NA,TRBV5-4,ASSSGQGPQETQY
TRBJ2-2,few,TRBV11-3,ASSIGTNTGELF
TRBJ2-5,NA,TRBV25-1,ASSEGVRGYQETQY
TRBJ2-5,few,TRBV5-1,ASGRQGAFETQY
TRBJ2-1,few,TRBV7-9,ASSLGGTVSYNEQF
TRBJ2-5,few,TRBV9,ASSVGAGGPETQY
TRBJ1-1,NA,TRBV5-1,ASSLMVEIGTEAF
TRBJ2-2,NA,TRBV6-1,ASSPTGIPGELF